This T cell receptor beta chain was sequenced for a study of T cells in Graves' hyperthyroidism and ophthalmopathy. V lost 5 bases and J 6 bases, leaving 14 bases between the germline ends. CDR3 length equals 13 residues. The germline CDR1 and CDR2 sequences are LNHDA and SQIVND (reference sequence). General observations from the study: Patients with ophthalmopathy were separated from those with stable hyperthyroidism by a 13 V-J model.

It was RNA transcripts that yielded the amplified TCR beta CDR3 regions. The HTBI primer set served for first-round RT-PCR of the TCR CDR3. TCRdb independently ran MiXCR on the multiplex PCR reads; one entry per CDR3 protein. The data show nearly 250,000 distinct CDR3 sequences, around 25% seen once. The sample holds many counts of this clonotype. Its matching antigen is unknown. Ophthalmopathy patients had moderate-to-severe active disease, CAS ≥3, NOSPECS ≥4, and disease duration under 3 months. Sequencing input: blood. V gene TRBV19 combines with J gene TRBJ2-7; perhaps D is TRBD1 or TRBD2 (5 bases each). The TCR comes from a woman aged 40 to 50 with Graves' ophthalmopathy. The CDR3 loop is CASSSQGASEQYF. In DNA form, the CDR3 reads TGTGCCAGTAGTTCTCAGGGAGCCAGCGAGCAGTACTTC.